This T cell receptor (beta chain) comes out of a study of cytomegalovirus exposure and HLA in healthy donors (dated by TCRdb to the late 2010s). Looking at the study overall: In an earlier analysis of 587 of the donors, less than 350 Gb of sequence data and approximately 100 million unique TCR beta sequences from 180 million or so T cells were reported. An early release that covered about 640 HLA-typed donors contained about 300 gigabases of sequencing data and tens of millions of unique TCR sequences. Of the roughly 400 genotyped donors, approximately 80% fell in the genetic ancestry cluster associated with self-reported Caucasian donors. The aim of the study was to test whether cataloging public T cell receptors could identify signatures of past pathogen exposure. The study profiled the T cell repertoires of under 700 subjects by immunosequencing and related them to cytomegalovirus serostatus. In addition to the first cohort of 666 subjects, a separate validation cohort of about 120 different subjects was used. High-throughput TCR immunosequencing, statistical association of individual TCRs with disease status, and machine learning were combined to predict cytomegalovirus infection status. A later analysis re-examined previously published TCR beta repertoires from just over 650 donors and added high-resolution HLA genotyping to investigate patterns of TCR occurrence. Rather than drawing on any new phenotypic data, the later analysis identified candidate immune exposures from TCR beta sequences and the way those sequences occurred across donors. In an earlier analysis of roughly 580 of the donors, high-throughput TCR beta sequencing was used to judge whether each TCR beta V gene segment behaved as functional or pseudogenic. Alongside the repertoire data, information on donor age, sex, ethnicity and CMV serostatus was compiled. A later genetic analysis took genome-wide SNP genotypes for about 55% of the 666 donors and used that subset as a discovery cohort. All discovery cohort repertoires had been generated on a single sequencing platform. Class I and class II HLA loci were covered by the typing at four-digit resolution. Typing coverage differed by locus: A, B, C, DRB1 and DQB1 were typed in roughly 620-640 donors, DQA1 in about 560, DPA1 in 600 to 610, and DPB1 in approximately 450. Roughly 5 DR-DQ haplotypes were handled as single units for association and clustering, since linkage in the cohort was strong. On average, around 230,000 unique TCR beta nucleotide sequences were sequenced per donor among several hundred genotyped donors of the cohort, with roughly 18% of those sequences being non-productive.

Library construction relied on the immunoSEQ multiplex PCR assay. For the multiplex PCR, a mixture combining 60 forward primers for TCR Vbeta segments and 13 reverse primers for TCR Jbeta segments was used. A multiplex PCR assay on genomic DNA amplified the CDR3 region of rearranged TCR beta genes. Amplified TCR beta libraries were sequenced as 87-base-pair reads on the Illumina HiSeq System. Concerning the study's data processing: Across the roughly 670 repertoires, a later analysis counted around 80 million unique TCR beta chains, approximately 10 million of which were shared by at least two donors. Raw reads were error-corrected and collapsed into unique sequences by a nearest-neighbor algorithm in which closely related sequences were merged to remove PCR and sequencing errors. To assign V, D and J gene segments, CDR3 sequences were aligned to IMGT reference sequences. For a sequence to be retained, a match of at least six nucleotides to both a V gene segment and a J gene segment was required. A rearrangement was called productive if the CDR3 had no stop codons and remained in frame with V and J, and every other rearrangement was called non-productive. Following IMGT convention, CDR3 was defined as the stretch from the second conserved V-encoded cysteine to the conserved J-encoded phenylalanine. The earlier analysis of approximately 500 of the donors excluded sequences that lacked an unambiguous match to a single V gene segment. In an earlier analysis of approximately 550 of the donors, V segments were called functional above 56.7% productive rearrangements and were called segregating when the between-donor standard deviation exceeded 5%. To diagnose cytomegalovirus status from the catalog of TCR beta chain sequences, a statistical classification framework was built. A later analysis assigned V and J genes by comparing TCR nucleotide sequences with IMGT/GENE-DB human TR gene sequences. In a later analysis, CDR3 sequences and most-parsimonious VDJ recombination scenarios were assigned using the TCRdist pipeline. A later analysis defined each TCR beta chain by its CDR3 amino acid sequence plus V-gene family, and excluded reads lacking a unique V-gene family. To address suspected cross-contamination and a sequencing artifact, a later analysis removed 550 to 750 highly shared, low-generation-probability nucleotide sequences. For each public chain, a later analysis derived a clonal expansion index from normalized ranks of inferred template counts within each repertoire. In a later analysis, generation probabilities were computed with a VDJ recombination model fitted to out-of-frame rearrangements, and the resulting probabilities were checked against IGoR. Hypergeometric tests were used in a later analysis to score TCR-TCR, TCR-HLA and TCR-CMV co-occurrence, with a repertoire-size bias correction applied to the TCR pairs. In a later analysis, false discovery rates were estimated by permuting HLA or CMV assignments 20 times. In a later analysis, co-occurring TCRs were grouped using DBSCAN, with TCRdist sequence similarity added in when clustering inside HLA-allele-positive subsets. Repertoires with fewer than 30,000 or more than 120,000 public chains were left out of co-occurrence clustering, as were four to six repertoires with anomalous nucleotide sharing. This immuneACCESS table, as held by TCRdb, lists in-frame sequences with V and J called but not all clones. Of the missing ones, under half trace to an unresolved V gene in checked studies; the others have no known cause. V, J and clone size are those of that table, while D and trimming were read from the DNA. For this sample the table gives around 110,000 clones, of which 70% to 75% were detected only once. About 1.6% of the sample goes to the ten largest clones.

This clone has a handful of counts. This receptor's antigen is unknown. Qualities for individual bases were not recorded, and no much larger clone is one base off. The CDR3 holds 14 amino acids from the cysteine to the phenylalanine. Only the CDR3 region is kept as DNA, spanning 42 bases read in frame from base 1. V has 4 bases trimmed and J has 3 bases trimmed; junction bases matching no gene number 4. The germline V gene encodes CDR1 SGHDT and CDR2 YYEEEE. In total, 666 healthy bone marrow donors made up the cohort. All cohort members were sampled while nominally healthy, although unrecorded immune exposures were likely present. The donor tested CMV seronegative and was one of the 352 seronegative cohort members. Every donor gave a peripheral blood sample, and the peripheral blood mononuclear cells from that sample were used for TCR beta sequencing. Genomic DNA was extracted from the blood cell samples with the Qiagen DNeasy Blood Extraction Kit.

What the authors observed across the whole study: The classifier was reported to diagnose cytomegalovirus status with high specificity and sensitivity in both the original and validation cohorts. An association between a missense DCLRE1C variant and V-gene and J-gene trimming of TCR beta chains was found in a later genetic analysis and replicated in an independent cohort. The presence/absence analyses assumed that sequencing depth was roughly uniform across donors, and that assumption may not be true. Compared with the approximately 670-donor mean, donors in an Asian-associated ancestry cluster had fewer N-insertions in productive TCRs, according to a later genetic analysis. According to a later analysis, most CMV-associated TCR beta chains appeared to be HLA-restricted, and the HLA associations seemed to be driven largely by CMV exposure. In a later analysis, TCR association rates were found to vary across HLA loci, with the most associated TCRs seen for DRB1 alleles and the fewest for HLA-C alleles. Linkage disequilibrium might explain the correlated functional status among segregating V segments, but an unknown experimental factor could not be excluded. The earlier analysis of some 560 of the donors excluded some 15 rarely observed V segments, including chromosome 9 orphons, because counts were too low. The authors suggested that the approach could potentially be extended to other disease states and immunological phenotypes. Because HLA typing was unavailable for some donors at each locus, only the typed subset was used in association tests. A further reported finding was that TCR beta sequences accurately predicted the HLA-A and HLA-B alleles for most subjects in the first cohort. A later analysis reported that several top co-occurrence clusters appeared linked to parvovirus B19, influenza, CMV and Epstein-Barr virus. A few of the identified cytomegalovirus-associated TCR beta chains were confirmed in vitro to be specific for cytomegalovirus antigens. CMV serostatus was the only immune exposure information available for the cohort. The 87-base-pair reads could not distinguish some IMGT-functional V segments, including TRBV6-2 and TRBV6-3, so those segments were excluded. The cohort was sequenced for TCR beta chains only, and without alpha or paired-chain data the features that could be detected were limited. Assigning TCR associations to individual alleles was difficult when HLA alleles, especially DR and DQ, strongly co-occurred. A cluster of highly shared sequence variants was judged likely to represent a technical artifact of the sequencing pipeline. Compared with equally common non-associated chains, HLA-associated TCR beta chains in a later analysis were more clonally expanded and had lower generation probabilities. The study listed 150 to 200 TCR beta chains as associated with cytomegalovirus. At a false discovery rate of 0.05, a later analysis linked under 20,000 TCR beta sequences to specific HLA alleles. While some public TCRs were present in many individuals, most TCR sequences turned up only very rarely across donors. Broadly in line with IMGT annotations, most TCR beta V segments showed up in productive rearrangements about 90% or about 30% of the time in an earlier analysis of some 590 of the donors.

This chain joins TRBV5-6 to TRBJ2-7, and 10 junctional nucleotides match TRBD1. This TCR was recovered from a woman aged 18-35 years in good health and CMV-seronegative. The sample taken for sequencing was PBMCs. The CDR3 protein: CASSGDRGGYEQYF. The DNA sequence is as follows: TGTGCCAGCAGCGGGGACAGGGGAGGCTACGAGCAGTACTTC.